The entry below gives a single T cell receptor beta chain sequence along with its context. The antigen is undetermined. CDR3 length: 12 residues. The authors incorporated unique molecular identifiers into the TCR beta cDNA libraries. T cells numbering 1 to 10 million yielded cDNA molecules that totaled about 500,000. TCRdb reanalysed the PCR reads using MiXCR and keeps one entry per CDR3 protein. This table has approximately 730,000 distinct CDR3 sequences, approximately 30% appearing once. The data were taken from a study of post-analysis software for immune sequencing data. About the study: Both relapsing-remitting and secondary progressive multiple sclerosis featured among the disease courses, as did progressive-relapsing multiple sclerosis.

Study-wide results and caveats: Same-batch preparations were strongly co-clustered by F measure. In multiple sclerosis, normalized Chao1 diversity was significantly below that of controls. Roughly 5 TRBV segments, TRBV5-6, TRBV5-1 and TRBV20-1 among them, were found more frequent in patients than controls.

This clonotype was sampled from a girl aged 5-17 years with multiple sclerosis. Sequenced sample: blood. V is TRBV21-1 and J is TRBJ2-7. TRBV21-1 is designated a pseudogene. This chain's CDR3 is CVSSKAHYEQYF. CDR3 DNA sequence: TGTGTCAGCAGCAAAGCCCACTACGAGCAGTACTTC.